This TCR beta chain originates from a study of early T cells in non-severe SARS-CoV-2 infection (dated by TCRdb to the early 2020s). With regard to the full study: TCR sequencing used bulk RNA from unsorted whole blood, so alpha and beta chains could not be paired.

Set within a cohort of healthcare workers in London, UK, this nested case-control study involved weekly PCR testing of nasopharyngeal swabs along with blood sampling. Between 23 and 31 March 2020, the week of the UK lockdown, healthcare workers were enrolled and then followed up weekly for as long as 16 weeks. Library preparation employed 5' RACE. These reads were obtained on a NextSeq 500. To correct for sequencing error and PCR bias, the TCR library protocol tagged individual cDNA molecules with unique molecular identifiers. TCR alpha and beta chains were both sequenced, and the abundances of alpha and beta sequences in each sample were closely correlated with each other. The authors' pipeline ran thus. V gene, J gene and CDR3 annotation of TCR sequences was performed with Decombinator V4. Expanded TCRs were defined as changing significantly between any two time points under a Poisson model with p below 0.0001. TCR abundances were normalised to the total number of TCRs sequenced per sample and expressed as counts per million. VDJdb, accessed 1 November 2021, was searched for CMV, EBV and SARS-CoV-2 annotated TCRs, excluding TCRs annotated for multiple antigens. TCRdb applied fastp at Q25 and MiXCR to the public reads, then kept only in-frame beta chains. Under each unique CDR3 protein, matching rows form one entry showing the most common genes and DNA. In this record, the V and J calls reflect TCRdb's handling and not the investigators' own analysis. In this sample the table shows about 55,000 distinct CDR3 sequences, under 15% of which occur a single time. Clones ranked in the top ten supply around 3.8% of the sample.

The investigation overall reported the following: VDJdb matching was skewed toward anti-spike CD8 responses, so virus-specific expansions were likely underestimated and private and CD4 specificities were missed.

This clonotype is judged medium-sized (0.01 to 0.1%). It lacks a known antigen. Base qualities are missing; no much larger clone stands one base away. Sequencing used whole blood. This clonotype was obtained from an adult who was a healthcare worker with PCR-confirmed SARS-CoV-2 infection or an uninfected control (not recorded which).

DNA sequence: TGTGCCAGCAGTGAAGGGGACAGGGGAAACTATGGCTACACCTTC. This gives the protein CASSEGDRGNYGYTF. The V and J segments used are TRBV2 and TRBJ1-2; TRBD1 fits 10 bases in the junction. From V the trimming removes 1 base and from J it removes 2 bases, while the gene matches leave 1 base of the junction unaccounted for. CDR3 length: 15 amino acids, cysteine to phenylalanine. Just CDR3 DNA is preserved here, 45 bases in frame from base 1. The germline V gene yields SNHLY for CDR1 and FYNNEI for CDR2.